This TCR beta chain was sequenced in a study of vaccination and CD4 T cells after COVID-19. For this clonotype: Its antigen is currently unknown.

Once obtained from cultured CD4+ T cells, the DNA was sequenced using the Oncomine TCR Beta short-read assay. MiXCR, applied by TCRdb to the PCR reads, yields one record per CDR3 protein. This table has some 10,000 distinct CDR3 sequences, roughly half appearing once. CDR3 length: 16 amino acids. Trimming removed 3 bases from V and 4 bases from J; junction bases left unmatched: 10. Per germline, CDR1 MGHRA and CDR2 YSYEKL. Treatment of the sample: roughly ten-day PBMC culture with coronavirus spike peptide pools or control peptides (ViraFEST assay). The source material was CD4+ T cells from blood, cultured in vitro. The chain is built from TRBV4-1 and TRBJ1-1, with 8 bases lining up with TRBD1. This sequence was found in a human donor who had recovered from COVID-19. CDR3 sequence reads: CASSHTNRGGGTEAFF. The DNA for the CDR3 is TGCGCCAGCAGCCATACCAACAGGGGGGGGGGCACTGAAGCTTTCTTT.